A single sample is the source of the 7 T cell receptor beta chains below, sequenced in a study of cytomegalovirus exposure and HLA in healthy donors. Only in-frame clones appear in the TCRdb table, and some are missing; sequencing was by immunoSEQ multiplex PCR. The table lists 120,000 or so clones, around 96% of them singletons. The source material was PBMCs. The receptors originated from a man younger than 35 in good health and CMV-seronegative.

The J gene is TRBJ1-5, the V gene TRBV9, with D tentatively TRBD1 (6 bases). The V gene lost 0 bases and the J gene lost 6 bases, with 10 bases spanning the gap. Germline loops: CDR1 SGDLS, CDR2 YYNGEE. The CDR3 spans 14 residues. This CDR3 reads CASSVAIQGQPQHF. The CDR3 nucleotides read TGTGCCAGCAGCGTAGCGATACAGGGTCAGCCCCAGCATTTT.

The chain has TRBV11-2 and TRBJ2-7, with D perhaps TRBD1 (6 bases). Trimming shortened V by 0 bases and J by 6 bases, and 9 bases separated the two germline ends. CDR1 is SGHAT and CDR2 is FQNNGV in the germline V gene. The CDR3 has 13 amino acids. The CDR3: CASSLERGGEQYF. DNA of the CDR3: TGTGCCAGCAGCTTAGAGCGAGGGGGCGAGCAGTACTTC. Combining the CDR3 with reference TRBV11-2 and TRBJ2-7 gives the whole variable domain EAGVAQSPRYKIIEKRQSVAFWCNPISGHATLYWYQQILGQGPKLLIQFQNNGVVDDSQLPKDRFSAERLKGVDSTLKIQPAKLEDSAVYLCASSLERGGEQYFGPGTRLTVT.

The chain uses TRBV2 and TRBJ2-7; D call uncertain. Trimming took off 6 bases at V and 0 bases at J, with 12 bases between the two ends. CDR1 is SNHLY, CDR2 FYNNEI, per germline. The CDR3 totals 14 residues. CDR3 bases: TGTGCCAGCAGCTTGACTGAAATCTCCTACGAGCAGTACTTC. This gives the protein CASSLTEISYEQYF.

This clone was detected once. V gene TRBV6-5 combines with J gene TRBJ2-7; 11 positions agree with TRBD1. CDR1 is MNHEY, CDR2 SVGAGI, per germline. J was trimmed by 5 bases and V by 5 bases; bases with no gene match: 8. CDR3 size: 15 residues. CDR3 nucleotide sequence: TGTGCCAGCAGTCCGGACAGGGGGCCTTATAACGAGCAGTACTTC. Amino acids: CASSPDRGPYNEQYF.

The V gene is TRBV27, the J gene TRBJ1-1; D is undetermined. The CDR3 totals 13 residues. Germline lookup yields CDR1 MNHEY and CDR2 SMNVEV (reference sequence). The ends were cut back, 5 bases at V and 1 base at J, with 8 bases in the middle. The CDR3 is CASSRRENTEAFF. In DNA form, the CDR3 reads TGTGCCAGCAGTCGAAGAGAGAACACTGAAGCTTTCTTT.

The J gene is TRBJ1-1, the V gene TRBV6-5, with 7 nucleotides matching TRBD1. With 5 bases clipped from V and 5 bases from J, the junction kept 11 bases outside the gene matches. Germline lookup yields CDR1 MNHEY and CDR2 SVGAGI. The CDR3 has 15 amino acids. In DNA, the CDR3 is TGTGCCAGCAGTCATCATACAGGGGCAGGGACTGAAGCTTTCTTT. Encoded protein: CASSHHTGAGTEAFF.

The V and J genes are TRBV30 and TRBJ2-1; tentatively, D is TRBD2 (5 bases). This CDR3 region has 15 residues. Germline CDR1 GTSNPN, CDR2 SVGIG (reference sequence). V was trimmed by 0 bases and J by 2 bases, leaving 11 bases between them. CDR3 sequence reads: CAWSVKTNPYNEQFF. In nucleotides, the CDR3 is TGTGCCTGGAGTGTAAAGACTAACCCCTACAATGAGCAGTTCTTC.